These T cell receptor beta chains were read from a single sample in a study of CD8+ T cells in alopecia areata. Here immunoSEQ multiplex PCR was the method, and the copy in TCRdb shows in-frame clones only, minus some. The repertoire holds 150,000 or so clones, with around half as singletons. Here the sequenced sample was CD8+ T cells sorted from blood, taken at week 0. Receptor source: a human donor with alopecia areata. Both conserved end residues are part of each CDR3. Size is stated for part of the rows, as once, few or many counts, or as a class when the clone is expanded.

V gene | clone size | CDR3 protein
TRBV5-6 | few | CASSQDRSYEQYF
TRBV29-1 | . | CSVRLPGQTYGYTF
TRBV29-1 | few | CSVVFPDDRKQPQHF
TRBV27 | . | CASSLSIMGTDTQYF
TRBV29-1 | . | CSVETGEDYEQYF
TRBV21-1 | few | CASSKARGTSTDTQYF
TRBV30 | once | CAWDGGQGTDTQYF
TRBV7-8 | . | CASSSGGDTPEGGYTF
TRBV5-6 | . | CASSSGVQSEQFF
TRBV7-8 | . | CASSSGTGETEAFF
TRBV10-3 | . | CAISGTDANYGYTF
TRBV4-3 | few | CASSQEDTGQETQYF
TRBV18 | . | CASSRYRDSRNEKLFF
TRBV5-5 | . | CASSQDDRDRVFNEQFF
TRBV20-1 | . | CSAPRQEAFF
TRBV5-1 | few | CASSPSGQGDEQYF
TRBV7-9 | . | CASSLVQGRVNEQFF
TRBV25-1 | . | CASSPPEGAAEAFF
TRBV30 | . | CAWNTGYEQYF
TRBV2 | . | CASSVGLSQQEQYF
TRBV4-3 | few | CASSQRTSGGPYNEQFF
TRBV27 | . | CANSLDFYNEQFF
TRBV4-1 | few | CASSQGQGTSYEQYF
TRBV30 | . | CAWSVNLIYGYTF
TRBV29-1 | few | CSVPSGGETQYF
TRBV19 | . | CASSIVGGEAFF
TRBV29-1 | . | CSVEDPRGPEAFF
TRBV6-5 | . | CASSREEGAMNEQFF
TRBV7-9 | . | CASSFTYEQYF
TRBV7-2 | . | CASSTNTEAFF
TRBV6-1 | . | CASSERKRGLNYGYTF
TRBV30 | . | CAWRPGTVYGYTF
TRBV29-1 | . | CSVEGGGSSPYEQYF
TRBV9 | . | CASSPGGSRTDTQYF